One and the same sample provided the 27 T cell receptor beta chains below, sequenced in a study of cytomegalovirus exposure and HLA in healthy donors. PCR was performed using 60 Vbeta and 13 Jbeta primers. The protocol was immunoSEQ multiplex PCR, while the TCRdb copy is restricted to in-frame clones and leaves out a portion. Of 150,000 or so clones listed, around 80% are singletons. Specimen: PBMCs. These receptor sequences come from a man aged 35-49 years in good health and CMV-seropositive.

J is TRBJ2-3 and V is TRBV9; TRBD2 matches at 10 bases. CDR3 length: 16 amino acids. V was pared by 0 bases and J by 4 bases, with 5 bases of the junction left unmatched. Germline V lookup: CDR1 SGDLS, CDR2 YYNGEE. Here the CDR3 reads CASSVGAGGWADTQYF. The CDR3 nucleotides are TGTGCCAGCAGCGTAGGAGCGGGAGGGTGGGCAGATACGCAGTATTTT.

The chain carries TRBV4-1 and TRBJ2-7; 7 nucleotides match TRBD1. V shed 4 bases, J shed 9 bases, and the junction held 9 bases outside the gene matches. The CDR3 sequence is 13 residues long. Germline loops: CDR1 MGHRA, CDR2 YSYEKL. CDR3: CASSLPGQPWQYF. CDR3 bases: TGCGCCAGCAGCCTCCCGGGACAGCCTTGGCAGTACTTC.

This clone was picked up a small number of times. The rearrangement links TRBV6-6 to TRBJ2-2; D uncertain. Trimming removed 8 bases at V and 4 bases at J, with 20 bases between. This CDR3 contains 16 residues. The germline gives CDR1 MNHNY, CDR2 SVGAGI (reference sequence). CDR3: CASGTGSRSITGELFF. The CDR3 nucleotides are TGTGCCAGCGGCACCGGTTCTAGGTCGATCACCGGGGAGCTGTTTTTT.

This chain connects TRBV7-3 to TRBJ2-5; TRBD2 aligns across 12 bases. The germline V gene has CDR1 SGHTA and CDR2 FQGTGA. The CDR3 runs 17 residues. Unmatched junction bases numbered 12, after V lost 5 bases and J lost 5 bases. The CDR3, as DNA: TGTGCCAGCAGCCCCTTCCCGACTAGCGGGAGTTGGGAGACCCAGTACTTC. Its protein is CASSPFPTSGSWETQYF.

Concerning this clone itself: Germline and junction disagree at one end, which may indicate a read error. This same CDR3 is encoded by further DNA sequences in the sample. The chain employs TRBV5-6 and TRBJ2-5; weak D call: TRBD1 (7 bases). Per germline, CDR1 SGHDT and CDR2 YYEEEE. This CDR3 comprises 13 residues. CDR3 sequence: CASSSVRGETQYF. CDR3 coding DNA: TGTGCCAGCAGCTCTGTCAGGGGGGAGACTCAGTACTTC.

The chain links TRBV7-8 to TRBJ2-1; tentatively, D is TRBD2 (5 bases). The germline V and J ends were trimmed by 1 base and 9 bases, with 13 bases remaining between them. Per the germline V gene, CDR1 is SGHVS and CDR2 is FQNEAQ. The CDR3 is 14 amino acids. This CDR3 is CASSLGTRIREQFF. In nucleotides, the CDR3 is TGTGCCAGCAGCTTAGGGACTCGGATCCGTGAGCAGTTCTTC. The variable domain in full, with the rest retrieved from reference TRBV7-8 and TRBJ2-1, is GAGVSQSPRYKVAKRGQDVALRCDPISGHVSLFWYQQALGQGPEFLTYFQNEAQLDKSGLPSDRFFAERPEGSVSTLKIQRTQQEDSAVYLCASSLGTRIREQFFGPGTRLTVL.

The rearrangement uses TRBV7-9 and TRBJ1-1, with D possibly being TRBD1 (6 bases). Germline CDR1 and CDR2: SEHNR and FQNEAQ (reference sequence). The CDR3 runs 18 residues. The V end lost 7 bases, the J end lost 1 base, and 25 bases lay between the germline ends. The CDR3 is CASTLLRGSSRENTEAFF. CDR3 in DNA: TGTGCCAGCACACTTCTTAGGGGGAGTAGCAGAGAGAACACTGAAGCTTTCTTT. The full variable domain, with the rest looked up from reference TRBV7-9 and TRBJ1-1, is DTGVSQNPRHKITKRGQNVTFRCDPISEHNRLYWYRQTLGQGPEFLTYFQNEAQLEKSRLLSDRFSAERPKGSFSTLEIQRTEQGDSAMYLCASTLLRGSSRENTEAFFGQGTRLTVV.

This chain's CDR3 is CASSPRLAGAQRETQYF. CDR3 sequence (DNA): TGTGCCAGCAGCCCGCGACTAGCGGGAGCCCAAAGGGAGACCCAGTACTTC. This sequence joins TRBV7-2 and TRBJ2-5, with 12 bases lining up with TRBD2. Germline V lookup: CDR1 SGHTA, CDR2 FQGNSA. The CDR3 extends over 17 amino acids. Unmatched junction bases numbered 12, after V lost 5 bases and J lost 5 bases. The full variable domain, completed using reference TRBV7-2 and TRBJ2-5, is GAGVSQSPSNKVTEKGKDVELRCDPISGHTALYWYRQSLGQGLEFLIYFQGNSAPDKSGLPSDRFSAERTGGSVSTLTIQRTQQEDSAVYLCASSPRLAGAQRETQYFGPGTRLLVL.

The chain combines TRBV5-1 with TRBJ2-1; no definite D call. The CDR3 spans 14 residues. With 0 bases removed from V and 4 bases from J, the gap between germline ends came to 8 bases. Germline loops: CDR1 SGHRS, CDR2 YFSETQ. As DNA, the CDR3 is TGCGCCAGCAGCTTGGAGACACCATACAATGAGCAGTTCTTC. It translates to CASSLETPYNEQFF.

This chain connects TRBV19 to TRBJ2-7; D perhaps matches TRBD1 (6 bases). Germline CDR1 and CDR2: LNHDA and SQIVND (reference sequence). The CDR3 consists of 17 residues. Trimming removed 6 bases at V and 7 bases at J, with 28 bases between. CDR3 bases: TGTGCCAGTAGCAGTACCGCGACAGGCTTAATCGCTCGAGAGCAGTACTTC. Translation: CASSSTATGLIAREQYF.

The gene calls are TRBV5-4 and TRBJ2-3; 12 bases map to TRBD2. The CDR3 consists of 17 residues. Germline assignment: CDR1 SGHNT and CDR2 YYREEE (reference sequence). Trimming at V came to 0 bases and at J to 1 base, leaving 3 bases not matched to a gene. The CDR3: CASSLGLAGAGTDTQYF. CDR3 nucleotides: TGTGCCAGCAGCTTGGGACTAGCGGGAGCGGGCACAGATACGCAGTATTTT.

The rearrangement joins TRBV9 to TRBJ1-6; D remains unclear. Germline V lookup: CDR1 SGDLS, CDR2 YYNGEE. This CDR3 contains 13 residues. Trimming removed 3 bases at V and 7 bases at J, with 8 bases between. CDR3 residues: CASSDNLNSPLHF. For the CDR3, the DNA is TGTGCCAGCAGCGATAACCTAAATTCACCCCTCCACTTT.

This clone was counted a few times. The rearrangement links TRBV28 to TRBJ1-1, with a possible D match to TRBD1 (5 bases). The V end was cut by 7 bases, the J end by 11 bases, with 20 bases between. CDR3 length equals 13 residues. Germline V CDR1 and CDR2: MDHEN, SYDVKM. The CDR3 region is CASITPADKRAFF. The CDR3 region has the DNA TGTGCCAGCATCACCCCGGCGGACAAGAGGGCTTTCTTT.

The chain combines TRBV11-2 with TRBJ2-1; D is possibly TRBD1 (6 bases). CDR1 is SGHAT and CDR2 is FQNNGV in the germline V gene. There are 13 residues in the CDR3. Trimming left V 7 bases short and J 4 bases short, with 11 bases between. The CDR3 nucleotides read TGTGCCAGCACCCTACAGGGATACAATGAGCAGTTCTTC. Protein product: CASTLQGYNEQFF. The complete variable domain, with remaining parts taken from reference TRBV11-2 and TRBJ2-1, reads EAGVAQSPRYKIIEKRQSVAFWCNPISGHATLYWYQQILGQGPKLLIQFQNNGVVDDSQLPKDRFSAERLKGVDSTLKIQPAKLEDSAVYLCASTLQGYNEQFFGPGTRLTVL.

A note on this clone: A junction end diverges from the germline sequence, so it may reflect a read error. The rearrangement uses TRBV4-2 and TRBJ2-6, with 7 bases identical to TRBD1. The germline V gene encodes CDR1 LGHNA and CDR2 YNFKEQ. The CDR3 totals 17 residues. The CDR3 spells CASSQEQGNTGANGLTF. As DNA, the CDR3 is TGTGCCAGCAGCCAAGAACAGGGGAACACTGGGGCCAACGGCCTGACTTTC.

The CDR3 region is CASSLGPSGSNEQFF. In DNA form, the CDR3 reads TGTGCCAGCAGTCTCGGTCCTAGCGGGAGTAATGAGCAGTTCTTC. This chain connects TRBV27 to TRBJ2-1; the match to TRBD2 covers 10 bases. The CDR3 runs 15 residues. Trimming at V came to 5 bases and at J to 7 bases, leaving 8 bases not matched to a gene. Per germline, CDR1 MNHEY and CDR2 SMNVEV (reference sequence).

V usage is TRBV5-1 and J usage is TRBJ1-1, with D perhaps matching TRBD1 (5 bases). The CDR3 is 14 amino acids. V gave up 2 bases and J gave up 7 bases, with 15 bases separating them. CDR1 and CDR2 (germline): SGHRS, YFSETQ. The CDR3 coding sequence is TGCGCCAGCAGCTTCGAGGACAAACTCCTTGAAGCTTTCTTT. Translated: CASSFEDKLLEAFF.

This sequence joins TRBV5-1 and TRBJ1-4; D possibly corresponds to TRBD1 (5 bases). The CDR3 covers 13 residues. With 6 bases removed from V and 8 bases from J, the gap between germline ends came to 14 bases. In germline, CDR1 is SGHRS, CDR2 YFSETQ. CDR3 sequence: CASTSDMQEKLFF. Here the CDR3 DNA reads TGCGCCAGCACCTCGGACATGCAAGAAAAACTGTTTTTT. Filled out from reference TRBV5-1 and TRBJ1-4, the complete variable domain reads KAGVTQTPRYLIKTRGQQVTLSCSPISGHRSVSWYQQTPGQGLQFLFEYFSETQRNKGNFPGRFSGRQFSNSRSEMNVSTLELGDSALYLCASTSDMQEKLFFGSGTQLSVL.

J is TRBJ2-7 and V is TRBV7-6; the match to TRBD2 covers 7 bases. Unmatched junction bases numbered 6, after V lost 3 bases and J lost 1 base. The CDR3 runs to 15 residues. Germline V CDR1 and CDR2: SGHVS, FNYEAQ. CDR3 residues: CASSFGAGASYEQYF. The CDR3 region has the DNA TGTGCCAGCAGCTTCGGGGCGGGAGCGTCCTACGAGCAGTACTTC.

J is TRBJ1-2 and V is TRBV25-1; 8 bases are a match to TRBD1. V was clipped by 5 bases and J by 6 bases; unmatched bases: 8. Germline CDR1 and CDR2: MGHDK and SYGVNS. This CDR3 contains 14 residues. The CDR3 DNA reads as TGTGCCAGCAGTCAGACAGGGGCTTACCATGGCTACACCTTC. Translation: CASSQTGAYHGYTF.

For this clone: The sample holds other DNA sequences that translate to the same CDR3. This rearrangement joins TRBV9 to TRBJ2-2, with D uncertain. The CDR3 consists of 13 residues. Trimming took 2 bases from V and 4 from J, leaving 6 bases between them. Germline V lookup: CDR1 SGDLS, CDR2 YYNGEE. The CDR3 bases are TGTGCCAGCAGCGTTTCCGGCACCGGGGAGCTGTTTTTT. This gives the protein CASSVSGTGELFF.

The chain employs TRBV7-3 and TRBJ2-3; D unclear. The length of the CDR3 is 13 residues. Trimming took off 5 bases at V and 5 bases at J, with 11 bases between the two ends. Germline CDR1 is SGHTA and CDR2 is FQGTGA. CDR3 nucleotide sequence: TGTGCCAGCAGCCAATTTGGCGGAGATACGCAGTATTTT. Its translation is CASSQFGGDTQYF.

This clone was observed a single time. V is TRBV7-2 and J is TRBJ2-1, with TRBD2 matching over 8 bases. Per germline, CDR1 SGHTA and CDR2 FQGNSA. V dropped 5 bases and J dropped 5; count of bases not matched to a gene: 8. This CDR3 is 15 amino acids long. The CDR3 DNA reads TGTGCCAGCAGCGAAACGGGGGGGGCCAACAATGAGCAGTTCTTC. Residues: CASSETGGANNEQFF.

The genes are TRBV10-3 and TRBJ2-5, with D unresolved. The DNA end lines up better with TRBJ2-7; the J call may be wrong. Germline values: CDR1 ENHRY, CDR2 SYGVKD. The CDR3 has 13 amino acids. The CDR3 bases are TGTGCCACATCCGTCCCCCCAAACTACGAGCAGTACTTC. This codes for CATSVPPNYEQYF.

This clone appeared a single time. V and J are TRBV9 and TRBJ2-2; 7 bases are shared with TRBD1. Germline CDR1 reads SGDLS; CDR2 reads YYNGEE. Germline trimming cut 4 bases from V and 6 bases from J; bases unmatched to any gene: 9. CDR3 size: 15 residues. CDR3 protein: CASSPRQGTPGELFF. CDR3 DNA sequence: TGTGCCAGCAGCCCCCGACAGGGAACCCCCGGGGAGCTGTTTTTT.

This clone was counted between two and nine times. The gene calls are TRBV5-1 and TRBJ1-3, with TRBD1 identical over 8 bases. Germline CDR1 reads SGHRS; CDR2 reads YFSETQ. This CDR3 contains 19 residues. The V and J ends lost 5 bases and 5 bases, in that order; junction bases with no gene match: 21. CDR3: CASRRIGTGRLGLRNTIYF. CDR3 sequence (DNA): TGCGCCAGCAGGAGGATCGGGACAGGTCGTCTGGGACTACGAAACACCATATATTTT.

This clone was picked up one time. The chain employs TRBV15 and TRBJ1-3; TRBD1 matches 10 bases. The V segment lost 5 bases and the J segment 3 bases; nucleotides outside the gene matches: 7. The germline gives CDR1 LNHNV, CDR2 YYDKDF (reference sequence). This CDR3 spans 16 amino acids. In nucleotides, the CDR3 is TGTGCCACCAGCGGAACCGGGACAGGGGTTGGAAACACCATATATTTT. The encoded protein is CATSGTGTGVGNTIYF.